A single sample is the source of the 14 T cell receptor beta chains below, sequenced in a study of blood T cell repertoires in COVID-19. TCRdb's table, derived via immunoSEQ multiplex PCR, lists solely in-frame clones and lacks some. This table holds tens of thousands of clones, around 80% found once. The specimen sequenced was peripheral blood. These receptors came from a human donor in a cohort sampled during active COVID-19.

The chain employs TRBV19 and TRBJ2-7, with 12 bases fitting TRBD1. Trimming at V came to 5 bases and at J to 4 bases, leaving 12 bases not matched to a gene. The CDR3 totals 17 residues. Germline V lookup: CDR1 LNHDA, CDR2 SQIVND (reference sequence). As DNA, the CDR3 is TGTGCCAGTAGTCCCCGTCCCGGGACAGGGGGCCGTTACGAGCAGTACTTC. It is translated as CASSPRPGTGGRYEQYF.

This chain connects TRBV10-3 to TRBJ2-1; 7 nucleotides agree with TRBD1. The germline gives CDR1 ENHRY, CDR2 SYGVKD. CDR3 length: 13 amino acids. Germline trimming cut 10 bases from V and 4 bases from J; bases unmatched to any gene: 7. This chain's CDR3 is CATRGQSYNEQFF. CDR3 nucleotide sequence: TGTGCCACCCGGGGACAGAGTTACAATGAGCAGTTCTTC.

This clone was observed a handful of times. The genes are TRBV2 and TRBJ2-5; D is possibly TRBD1 (6 bases). Trimming removed 6 bases from V and 1 base from J, with 15 bases in between. The length of the CDR3 is 15 residues. The germline gives CDR1 SNHLY, CDR2 FYNNEI. The CDR3 DNA sequence: TGTGCCAGCAGGGAACAGGGCTGGGTCCAAGAGACCCAGTACTTC. Its protein is CASREQGWVQETQYF.

The sample holds one count of this clone. This sequence joins TRBV16 and TRBJ1-1; D unresolved. Germline CDR1 reads KGHSY; CDR2 reads FQNENV. V lost 4 bases and J 5 bases, leaving 11 bases between the germline ends. There are 13 residues in the CDR3. DNA for the CDR3: TGTGCCAGCAGCCCCGGTCGGGGAACTGAAGCTTTCTTT. This gives the protein CASSPGRGTEAFF.

The chain carries TRBV28 and TRBJ1-6; 7 nucleotides match TRBD1. V trimming: 6 bases; J trimming: 8 bases; junction bases outside the gene matches: 13. The CDR3 has 16 residues. In germline, CDR1 is MDHEN, CDR2 SYDVKM. In DNA form, the CDR3 reads TGTGCCAGCAGCTCAGCCGCAGGGGGAACGTATTCACCCCTCCACTTT. Protein sequence: CASSSAAGGTYSPLHF.

The V call is TRBV3-1 (or the pseudogene TRBV3-2), the J call TRBJ2-5; D unresolved. This CDR3 is 15 amino acids long. Germline V lookup: CDR1 LGHDT, CDR2 YNNKEL (reference sequence). Trimming shortened V by 1 base and J by 2 bases, and 11 bases separated the two germline ends. CDR3 coding DNA: TGTGCCAGCAGCCAAGGACTGCTACCACAAGAGACCCAGTACTTC. Translating gives CASSQGLLPQETQYF.

DNA for the CDR3: TGTGCCAGCACCCACCCTAGCTCCTACGAGCAGTACTTC. It translates to CASTHPSSYEQYF. The rearrangement uses TRBV28 and TRBJ2-7; D not certain. The CDR3 has 13 residues. The V gene's germline CDR1 is MDHEN and CDR2 SYDVKM. The V gene lost 7 bases and the J gene lost 0 bases, with 10 bases spanning the gap.

The sample holds a few counts of this clone. The V call is TRBV4-2, the J call TRBJ2-7, with 7 bases that match TRBD2. The germline V gene has CDR1 LGHNA and CDR2 YNFKEQ. The CDR3 sequence is 16 residues long. V shed 0 bases, J shed 1 base, and the junction held 6 bases outside the gene matches. The chain's CDR3 is CASSQDLTGGSYEQYF. In nucleotides, the CDR3 is TGTGCCAGCAGCCAAGATTTGACGGGAGGTTCCTACGAGCAGTACTTC.

V and J are TRBV9 and TRBJ1-2, with 8 bases fitting TRBD1. Germline V gene lookup returns CDR1 SGDLS and CDR2 YYNGEE. The CDR3 is 14 amino acids. With 0 bases clipped from V and 9 bases from J, the junction kept 7 bases outside the gene matches. The CDR3: CASSVVRQGMSYTF. The CDR3 DNA follows: TGTGCCAGCAGCGTAGTAAGACAGGGGATGAGCTACACCTTC.

At least ten counts were recorded for this clone. A junction boundary mismatches the germline segment, possibly from a read error. The chain joins TRBV7-7 to TRBJ2-7, with D possibly TRBD1 on 5 matching bases. This CDR3 contains 12 residues. The germline gives CDR1 SSHAT, CDR2 FNYEAQ (reference sequence). The CDR3 DNA reads TGTGCTAGCAGGCCCGGACACTACGAGCAGTACTTC. Its translation: CASRPGHYEQYF.

The J gene is TRBJ2-3, the V gene TRBV29-1; TRBD2 matches 10 bases. The CDR3 consists of 14 residues. Germline CDR1 and CDR2: SQVTM and ANQGSEA. The J segment lost 6 bases and the V segment lost 6 bases, leaving 9 bases of the junction unmatched. The CDR3 loop is CSVVSGRAEDTQYF. CDR3 in DNA: TGCAGCGTCGTAAGCGGGAGGGCCGAGGATACGCAGTATTTT.

This chain links TRBV7-9 with TRBJ1-4; TRBD1 aligns across 8 bases. This CDR3 spans 15 amino acids. The germline V gene encodes CDR1 SEHNR and CDR2 FQNEAQ (reference sequence). Trimming cost V 5 bases and J 7 bases; bases outside gene matches: 9. Here the CDR3 DNA reads TGTGCCAGCAGCCAGAGACAGGGGCCGGGTGAAAAACTGTTTTTT. It codes for CASSQRQGPGEKLFF.

This clone appeared a few times. This chain links TRBV6-6 with TRBJ1-5, with TRBD1 matching 7 bases. The CDR3 runs to 14 residues. From germline, CDR1 is MNHNY and CDR2 SVGAGI (reference sequence). Trimming removed 4 bases from V and 7 bases from J; junction bases left unmatched: 7. CDR3 nucleotides: TGTGCCAGCAGTTTGACAGGGCTTAAGCAGCCCCAGCATTTT. Its protein product is CASSLTGLKQPQHF.

The chain employs TRBV11-2 and TRBJ1-1; 8 positions agree with TRBD1. Germline V gene lookup returns CDR1 SGHAT and CDR2 FQNNGV. V trimming: 1 base; J trimming: 1 base; junction bases outside the gene matches: 8. This CDR3 contains 17 residues. The CDR3 DNA sequence: TGTGCCAGCAGCTTAGGTTGGACAGGGTGGGGGAACACTGAAGCTTTCTTT. It yields the protein CASSLGWTGWGNTEAFF.